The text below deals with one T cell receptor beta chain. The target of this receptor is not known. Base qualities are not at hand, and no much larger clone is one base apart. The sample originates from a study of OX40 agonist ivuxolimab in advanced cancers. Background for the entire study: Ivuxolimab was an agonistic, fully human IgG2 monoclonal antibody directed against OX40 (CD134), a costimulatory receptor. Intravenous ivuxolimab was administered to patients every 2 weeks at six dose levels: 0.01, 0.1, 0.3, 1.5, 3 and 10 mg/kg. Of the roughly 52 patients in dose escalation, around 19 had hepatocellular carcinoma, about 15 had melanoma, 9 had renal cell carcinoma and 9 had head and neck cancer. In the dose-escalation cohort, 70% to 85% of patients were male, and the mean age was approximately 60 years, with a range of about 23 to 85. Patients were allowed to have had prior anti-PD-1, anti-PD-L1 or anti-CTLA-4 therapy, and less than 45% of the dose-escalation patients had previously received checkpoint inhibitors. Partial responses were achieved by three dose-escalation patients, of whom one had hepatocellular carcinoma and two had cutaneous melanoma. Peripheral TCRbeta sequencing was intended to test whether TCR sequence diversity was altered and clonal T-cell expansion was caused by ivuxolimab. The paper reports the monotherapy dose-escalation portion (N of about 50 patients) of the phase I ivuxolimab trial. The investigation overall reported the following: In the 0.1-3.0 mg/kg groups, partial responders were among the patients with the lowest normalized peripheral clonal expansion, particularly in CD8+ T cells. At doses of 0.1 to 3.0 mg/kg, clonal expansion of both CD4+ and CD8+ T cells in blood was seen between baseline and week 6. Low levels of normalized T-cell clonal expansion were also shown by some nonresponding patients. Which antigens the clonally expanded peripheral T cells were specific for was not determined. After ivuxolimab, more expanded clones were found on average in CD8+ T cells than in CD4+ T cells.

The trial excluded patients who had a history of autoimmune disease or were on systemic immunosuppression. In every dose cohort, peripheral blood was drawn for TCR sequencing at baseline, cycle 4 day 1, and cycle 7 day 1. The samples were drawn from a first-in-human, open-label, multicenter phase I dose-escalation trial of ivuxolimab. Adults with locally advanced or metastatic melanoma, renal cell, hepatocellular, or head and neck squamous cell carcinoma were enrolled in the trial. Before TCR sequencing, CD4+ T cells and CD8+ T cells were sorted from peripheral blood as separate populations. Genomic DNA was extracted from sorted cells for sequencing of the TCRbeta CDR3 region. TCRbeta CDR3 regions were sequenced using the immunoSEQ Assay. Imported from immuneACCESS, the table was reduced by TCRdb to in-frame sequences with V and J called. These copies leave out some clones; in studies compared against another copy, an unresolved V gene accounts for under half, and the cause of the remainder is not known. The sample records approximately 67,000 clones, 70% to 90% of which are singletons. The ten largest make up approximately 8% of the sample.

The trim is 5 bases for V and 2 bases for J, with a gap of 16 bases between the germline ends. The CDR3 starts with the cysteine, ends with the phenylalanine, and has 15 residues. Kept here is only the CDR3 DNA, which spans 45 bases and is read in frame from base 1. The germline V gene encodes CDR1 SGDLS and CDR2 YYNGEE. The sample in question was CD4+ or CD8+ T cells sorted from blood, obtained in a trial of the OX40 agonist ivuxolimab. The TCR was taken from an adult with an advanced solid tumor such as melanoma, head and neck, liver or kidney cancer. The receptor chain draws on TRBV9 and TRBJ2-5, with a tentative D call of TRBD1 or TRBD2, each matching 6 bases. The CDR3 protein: CASSYRGGRQETQYF. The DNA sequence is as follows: TGTGCCAGCAGTTATAGAGGGGGGAGACAAGAGACCCAGTACTTC.